The entry that follows covers one T cell receptor beta chain sequence. This clonotype was counted only a few times. Its binding antigen is unknown. Base-call qualities are not available, and no considerably larger clone is one nucleotide away. This sample was included in a study of CD8 T cells in ankylosing spondylitis (dated by TCRdb to about 2017). For context, the study as a whole: The study set out to find disease-linked TCR variants by profiling T cell receptor beta repertoires in ankylosing spondylitis patients and healthy donors. The full study cohort was made up of about 24 ankylosing spondylitis patients and more than 90 healthy donors. Peripheral blood was sampled, and synovial fluid was also collected from ankylosing spondylitis patients. Summary of the overall study and its limitations: A TCR beta motif of several highly homologous amino acid variants appeared characteristic of blood from ankylosing spondylitis patients. The disease-linked clones had a CD8+ phenotype and were found at relatively low frequencies in peripheral blood. Some of the motif variants had been reported before in the synovial fluid and blood of reactive arthritis patients, a finding that suggests common disease-initiation mechanisms. Significant enrichment of the disease-linked clones was reported in matched synovial fluid samples from ankylosing spondylitis patients.

The sample was run on an Illumina HiSeq 2500. TCR beta libraries were prepared by quantitative 5'-RACE with molecular barcodes. Under the source paper's analysis protocol: A new computational method, built on a probabilistic model of VDJ rearrangement, was used to identify disease-linked TCR variants. TCRdb cleaned the public reads at Q25 with fastp, built clones with MiXCR and kept in-frame beta chains. Each entry merges the rows of one CDR3 protein and shows their most common DNA and genes. The V and J calls reflect TCRdb's pipeline rather than the authors' work. This sample comprises about 440,000 distinct CDR3 sequences, 17% of them detected only once. The top ten hold just over 1% of the sample. This TCR derives from a male donor with ankylosing spondylitis. The sample was blood, either unsorted or a sorted T cell fraction (not recorded which).

The CDR3 protein is CASSPTGQANYGYTF. The DNA sequence is given as TGTGCCAGCAGCCCAACAGGACAGGCGAACTATGGCTACACCTTC. The chain joins TRBV3-1 to TRBJ1-2, and 7 junctional nucleotides match TRBD1. Trimming leaves V shorter by 4 bases and J shorter by 2 bases, with the junction holding 7 bases beyond the gene matches. CDR1 is given as LGHDT and CDR2 as YNNKEL, both from the germline V gene (reference sequence). The CDR3 sequence holds 15 residues, the cysteine and phenylalanine included. Of all the DNA, just the CDR3 is kept, 45 bases in frame from base 1.